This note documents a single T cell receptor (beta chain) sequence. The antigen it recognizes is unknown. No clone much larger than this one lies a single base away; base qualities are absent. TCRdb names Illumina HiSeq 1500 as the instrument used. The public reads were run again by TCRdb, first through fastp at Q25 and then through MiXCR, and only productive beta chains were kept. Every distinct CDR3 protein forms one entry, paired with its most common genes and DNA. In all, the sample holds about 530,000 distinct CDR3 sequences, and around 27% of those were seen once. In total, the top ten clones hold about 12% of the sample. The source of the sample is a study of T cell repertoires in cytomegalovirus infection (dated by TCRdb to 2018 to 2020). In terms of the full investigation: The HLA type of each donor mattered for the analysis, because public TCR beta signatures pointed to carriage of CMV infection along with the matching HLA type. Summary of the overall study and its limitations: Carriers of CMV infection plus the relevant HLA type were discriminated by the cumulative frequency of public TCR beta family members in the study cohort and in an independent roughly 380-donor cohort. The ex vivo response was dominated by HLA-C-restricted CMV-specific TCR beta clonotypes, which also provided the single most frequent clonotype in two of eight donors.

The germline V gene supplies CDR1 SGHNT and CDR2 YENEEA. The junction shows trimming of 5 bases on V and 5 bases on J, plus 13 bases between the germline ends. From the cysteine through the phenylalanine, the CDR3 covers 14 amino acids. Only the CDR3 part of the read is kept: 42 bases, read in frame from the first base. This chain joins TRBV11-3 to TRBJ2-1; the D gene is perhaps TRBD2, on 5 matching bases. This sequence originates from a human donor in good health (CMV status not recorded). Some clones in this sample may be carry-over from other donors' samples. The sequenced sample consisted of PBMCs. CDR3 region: CASSPSDSHNEQFF. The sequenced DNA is TGTGCCAGCAGCCCTTCGGACTCTCACAATGAGCAGTTCTTC.